What follows are 15 T cell receptor beta chains derived from one specimen sequenced in a study of control samples from healthy donors and cancer patients. Repertoires were generated with immunoSEQ multiplex PCR, while TCRdb's copy carries only in-frame clones and drops some. Seen here are 150,000 to 170,000 clones, about 94% observed once, and the top ten hold 5.7%. The sample consisted of blood. The receptors were gathered from a man between 40 and 49 years old in good health.

The chain uses TRBV3-1 (or the pseudogene TRBV3-2) and TRBJ2-3, with D unclear. Trimming shortened V by 5 bases and J by 13 bases, and 19 bases separated the two germline ends. Germline V lookup: CDR1 LGHDT, CDR2 YNNKEL (reference sequence). The CDR3 spans 13 residues. As DNA, the CDR3 is TGTGCCAGCAGCGCGACCGGGCCCCAACGCAAGTATTTT. Residues: CASSATGPQRKYF.

V usage is TRBV11-3 and J usage is TRBJ1-1; D not resolved. Germline CDR1 is SGHNT and CDR2 is YENEEA. Trimming shortened V by 5 bases and J by 5 bases, and 15 bases separated the two germline ends. The CDR3 totals 14 residues. CDR3 sequence (DNA): TGTGCCAGCAGCGGCGGAGGGTACGGGACTGAAGCTTTCTTT. This sequence encodes CASSGGGYGTEAFF.

The chain has TRBV11-2 and TRBJ1-2; D may be TRBD1 (5 bases). The germline V gene encodes CDR1 SGHAT and CDR2 FQNNGV. With 0 bases removed from V and 6 bases from J, the gap between germline ends came to 14 bases. The CDR3 has 15 amino acids. CDR3 sequence: CASSLDPWGSDGYTF. The DNA of the CDR3 is TGTGCCAGCAGCTTAGACCCCTGGGGGTCGGATGGCTACACCTTC.

With regard to this clone: Other DNA sequences from this sample encode an identical CDR3 as well. The V gene is TRBV6-5, the J gene TRBJ1-1, with TRBD1 matching 7 bases. The germline gives CDR1 MNHEY, CDR2 SVGAGI. The V and J ends lost 3 bases and 2 bases, in that order; junction bases with no gene match: 6. The length of the CDR3 is 15 residues. In DNA, the CDR3 is TGTGCCAGCAGTTATTCCGGGACAGTTAACACTGAAGCTTTCTTT. Encoded protein: CASSYSGTVNTEAFF.

This chain links TRBV6-6 with TRBJ2-1, with TRBD1 matching 11 bases. The V gene's germline CDR1 is MNHNY and CDR2 SVGAGI (reference sequence). The CDR3 spans 16 residues. With 4 bases clipped from V and 7 bases from J, the junction kept 9 bases outside the gene matches. CDR3 sequence (DNA): TGTGCCAGCAGTTCCACCGGGACAGGGGGGCGTAATGAGCAGTTCTTC. Amino acid sequence: CASSSTGTGGRNEQFF.

This sequence joins TRBV6-2 or TRBV6-3 and TRBJ1-6; no reliable D call. The CDR3 is 15 amino acids. V lost 0 bases, J lost 7 bases, and 10 bases lay in between. Germline CDR1 reads MNHEY; CDR2 reads SVGEGT. CDR3 DNA: TGTGCCAGCAGTTACTCGGGCGGACCAAATTCACCCCTCCACTTT. Translated, it gives CASSYSGGPNSPLHF.

The rearrangement joins TRBV19 to TRBJ1-4; 8 nucleotides match TRBD1. J was trimmed by 1 base and V by 9 bases; bases with no gene match: 13. The CDR3 is 17 residues long. In germline, CDR1 is LNHDA, CDR2 SQIVND (reference sequence). The CDR3 sequence is CASHPGGRGRTNEKLFF. CDR3 nucleotide sequence: TGTGCCAGCCACCCTGGTGGCAGGGGGCGAACTAATGAAAAACTGTTTTTT.

The gene calls are TRBV27 and TRBJ2-1; 11 bases align to TRBD2. The CDR3 is made up of 15 amino acids. V lost 4 bases, J lost 7 bases, and 6 bases stayed unmatched. Germline CDR1 MNHEY, CDR2 SMNVEV (reference sequence). Here the CDR3 reads CASSYVAGGSNEQFF. The CDR3 DNA reads as TGTGCCAGCAGTTACGTAGCGGGGGGGTCGAATGAGCAGTTCTTC.

The genes are TRBV19 and TRBJ2-7; 10 bases are shared with TRBD2. The CDR3 totals 14 residues. The germline gives CDR1 LNHDA, CDR2 SQIVND (reference sequence). V was clipped by 2 bases and J by 2 bases; unmatched bases: 0. The CDR3 DNA sequence: TGTGCCAGTAGTATAACTAGCGGGGCCTACGAGCAGTACTTC. Residues: CASSITSGAYEQYF.

The rearrangement joins TRBV23-1 to TRBJ1-2; D call uncertain. TRBV23-1 has ORF status, its function being uncertain. The CDR3 is 11 residues long. Trimming removed 1 base from V and 8 bases from J, with 5 bases in between. The CDR3 region has the DNA TGCGCCAGCAGTCAATTCACCGGCTACACCTTC. Its protein is CASSQFTGYTF.

V is TRBV6-2 or TRBV6-3 and J is TRBJ1-1; D possibly corresponds to TRBD1 (5 bases). The CDR3 sequence is 16 residues long. V was trimmed by 2 bases and J by 2 bases, leaving 15 bases between them. Germline V gives CDR1 MNHEY, CDR2 SVGEGT. The CDR3 bases are TGTGCCAGCAGTTACCTAACAGGAGGCGGCAACACTGAAGCTTTCTTT. Its translation is CASSYLTGGGNTEAFF.

CDR3 DNA sequence: TGTGCCAGCAGTTTAGGGGGCGGGGGGTCCTACGAGCAGTACTTC. It is translated as CASSLGGGGSYEQYF. The chain carries TRBV27 and TRBJ2-7; the match to TRBD2 covers 8 bases. The CDR3 covers 15 residues. Germline loops: CDR1 MNHEY, CDR2 SMNVEV (reference sequence). Unmatched junction bases numbered 4, after V lost 2 bases and J lost 1 base.

The J gene is TRBJ1-6, the V gene TRBV5-4; D is ambiguous. The CDR3 spans 15 residues. Germline V lookup: CDR1 SGHNT, CDR2 YYREEE (reference sequence). Trimming pared 0 bases from V and 5 bases from J, leaving 9 bases between. CDR3 nucleotide sequence: TGTGCCAGCAGCTTGGCCATCGGGGATAATTCACCCCTCCACTTT. This translates into CASSLAIGDNSPLHF.

This clone was seen a single time. The chain uses TRBV27 and TRBJ1-1; TRBD1 might be the D (5 bases). Germline CDR1 and CDR2: MNHEY and SMNVEV (reference sequence). The CDR3 loop spans 16 amino acids. V dropped 8 bases and J dropped 0 bases, with 19 bases sitting between them. The CDR3 nucleotides are TGTGCCAGCGGCAAGGGGACCGGGACGCTGAACACTGAAGCTTTCTTT. It yields the protein CASGKGTGTLNTEAFF.

The genes are TRBV6-5 and TRBJ1-2; 7 bases line up with TRBD1. V was pared by 6 bases and J by 6 bases, with 7 bases of the junction left unmatched. The CDR3 has 13 amino acids. Germline assignment: CDR1 MNHEY and CDR2 SVGAGI. Here the CDR3 DNA reads TGTGCCAGCAGCCTACAGGGGATCCATGGCTACACCTTC. Protein sequence: CASSLQGIHGYTF.